This entry features one TCR beta chain sequence. This clone's antigen is unknown. Base qualities are not provided; no much larger clone lies one nucleotide away. CDR1 SGHTA and CDR2 FQGNSA were looked up in the germline V gene. Ends trimmed: V by 5 bases, J by 1 base; bases unmatched to a gene: 4. CDR3 length: 14 amino acids, cysteine to phenylalanine. The only DNA kept is the CDR3, 42 bases in frame from the first base. Sequencer: Illumina NovaSeq 6000. Using 5'RACE with constant-segment primers, TCRalpha and TCRbeta cDNA libraries were constructed, with sample barcodes and unique molecular identifiers added in the process. RNA was extracted from every sample with Trizol reagent. Amplification of the libraries took two PCR steps, and the second step added a second sample barcode plus Illumina TruSeq adapters. Sequencing of libraries was performed on an Illumina NovaSeq with 2 x 150 bp paired-end reads. The source study handled its data this way. Reads were demultiplexed and collapsed into UMI-guided consensus sequences with migec v1.2.7. With mixcr v2.1.11, UMI consensuses were aligned to TRA and TRB V and J templates and assembled into clonotypes. Expanded or contracted clonotypes were those called significant by both edgeR and NoisET, with noise models trained on biological replicates. edgeR calls used a false discovery rate-adjusted p below 0.01 and a log2 fold-change threshold of 1. As an exploratory analysis of dynamics, max-normalized trajectories of the 1000 most abundant clonotypes were examined by PCA with hierarchical clustering. Separately sequenced CD4+ and CD8+ repertoires were used to assign a CD4 or CD8 phenotype to each responding clone. TCRdb itself trimmed the public reads at Q25 with fastp, ran MiXCR and retained productive beta chains. Rows are combined by CDR3 protein, so each entry shows the most common genes and DNA. TCRdb's processing, not the study's, gives the V and J calls here. This sample lists some 410,000 distinct CDR3 sequences; roughly a quarter were detected once. The ten biggest clones cover 13% of the sample.

Ficoll-Paque density gradient centrifugation was the method used to isolate PBMCs. This specimen comes from a study of T-cell memory formation after mild COVID-19 (dated by TCRdb to the early 2020s). Regarding the complete study: Most TCR sequence clusters were specific to one of the two donors. T-cell clones expanding and contracting after mild COVID-19 in two donors were tracked by longitudinal TCRalpha and TCRbeta repertoire sequencing. Two young, previously healthy adult volunteers made up the cohort, one male and one female.

The full study reports these points: Contracting CD4+ clones were found mainly in CM and EM memory subsets, while CD8+ clones were enriched in EMRA. The second-wave clones that peaked on day 37 were not confirmed to be SARS-CoV-2 specific. Only a couple of mild cases were covered in the study, and larger cohorts including severe cases with pre-infection samples were considered necessary. Some responding clones were detected in pre-infection memory, which suggested that pre-existing cross-reactive memory T cells had joined the SARS-CoV-2 response. Balanced CD4/CD8 phenotypes were observed for clones contracting from day 15 to 85, whereas a bias towards CD4+ was observed for a second wave of clones expanding from day 15 to 37.

This receptor was obtained from an adult woman who had mild COVID-19 (a few samples of this study predate the infection). The sample titles of this study are shuffled in the database, so cell type and time point are left out; the donor was told from shared clones. Sequencing used PBMCs or a T cell subset sorted from them (not recorded which). The rearrangement joined TRBV7-2 to TRBJ2-5; 7 central bases correspond to TRBD1. The nucleotide sequence is given as TGTGCCAGCAGCCCCAAGGGGGCCCAAGAGACCCAGTACTTC. Translated, this gives CASSPKGAQETQYF.